Below, 6 T cell receptor beta chains from the same sample are listed, as sequenced in a study of vaccination and CD4 T cells after COVID-19. The Oncomine TCR Beta short-read assay was applied to DNA of cultured CD4+ T cells. TCRdb processed the PCR reads anew with MiXCR; each CDR3 protein has one entry. Found here are roughly 17,000 distinct CDR3 sequences, approximately 72% of them singletons; the top ten hold around 8.7%. The antigens for these receptors are not known. The treatment here: approximately nine-day PBMC culture with coronavirus spike peptide pools or control peptides (ViraFEST assay). The starting material was CD4+ T cells from blood, cultured in vitro, obtained after SARS-CoV-2 vaccination. The receptors were sampled from a human donor who received a COVID-19 vaccine.

This clonotype has a single count. The chain couples TRBV20-1 to TRBJ2-2, with 9 bases that match TRBD1. V shed 5 bases and J 0 bases; nucleotides not matched to a gene: 4. The CDR3 is 15 residues long. Germline loops: CDR1 DFQATT, CDR2 SNEGSKA (reference sequence). CDR3 region: CSARRQGANTGELFF. Here the CDR3 DNA reads TGCAGTGCTCGCCGACAGGGGGCGAACACCGGGGAGCTGTTTTTT.

This clonotype has more than one count but fewer than ten. The chain employs TRBV19 and TRBJ2-7; 9 nucleotides match TRBD2. The CDR3 is 15 residues long. Germline CDR1 LNHDA, CDR2 SQIVND (reference sequence). Unmatched junction bases numbered 7, after V lost 5 bases and J lost 2 bases. CDR3 region: CASSVLRGGAYEQYF. CDR3 nucleotide sequence: TGTGCCAGTAGTGTTCTGCGGGGGGGTGCCTACGAGCAGTACTTC. Together with reference TRBV19 and TRBJ2-7, the CDR3 gives the full variable domain: DGGITQSPKYLFRKEGQNVTLSCEQNLNHDAMYWYRQDPGQGLRLIYYSQIVNDFQKGDIAEGYSVSREKKESFPLTVTSAQKNPTAFYLCASSVLRGGAYEQYFGPGTRLTVT.

The chain combines TRBV5-1 with TRBJ1-2, with 7 bases fitting TRBD1. Germline CDR1 reads SGHRS; CDR2 reads YFSETQ. The CDR3 runs 14 residues. With 4 bases clipped from V and 0 bases from J, the junction kept 3 bases outside the gene matches. The CDR3 nucleotides are TGCGCCAGCAGCCGGGGGACAGCTAACTATGGCTACACCTTC. Translating gives CASSRGTANYGYTF.

The chain recombines TRBV20-1 with TRBJ2-5, with 8 nucleotides matching TRBD1. CDR3 length equals 14 residues. The germline V gene encodes CDR1 DFQATT and CDR2 SNEGSKA (reference sequence). J lost 5 bases, V lost 7 bases, and 12 bases had no gene match. The CDR3 loop reads CSGISRGLSETQYF. The DNA of the CDR3 is TGCAGTGGTATTTCCAGGGGGCTGTCGGAGACCCAGTACTTC.

The V call is TRBV7-8, the J call TRBJ1-2; maybe TRBD1 (6 bases). The CDR3 totals 17 residues. V lost 3 bases and J lost 0, with 17 bases in between. Germline V lookup: CDR1 SGHVS, CDR2 FQNEAQ. CDR3 DNA: TGTGCCAGCAGCTTCGAGGGGGGGATGAATACTAACTATGGCTACACCTTC. Amino acids: CASSFEGGMNTNYGYTF.

The chain couples TRBV4-1 to TRBJ2-3; D is uncertain. There are 13 residues in the CDR3. V gave up 6 bases and J gave up 1 base, with 8 bases separating them. Germline assignment: CDR1 MGHRA and CDR2 YSYEKL. CDR3 DNA: TGCGCCAGCAGGATGACTCGCACAGATACGCAGTATTTT. This translates into CASRMTRTDTQYF.